This TCR beta chain was recorded in a study of T cell responses to AZD1222 COVID-19 vaccine. At the level of the study: It was second doses at about 4 or about 12 weeks that were pooled.

Comment on this clone: As yet, its antigen is unknown.

The study's findings and limits: At study baseline, merely six AZD1222 recipients were seropositive. In a largely white British group with more females than males, clonal diversity was possibly underestimated. Variant regions that are unmutated are reportedly the target of nearly half of spike-specific TCRs.

The germline V gene has CDR1 SQVTM and CDR2 ANQGSEA. This CDR3 region has 10 residues. TCRdb's copy holds only in-frame clones and misses some; the assay was immunoSEQ multiplex PCR. The profile shows 110,000 to 150,000 clones, roughly 91% of them singletons. This receptor was taken from an adult in good health. The sample here was peripheral blood, taken on day 0 of AZD1222 vaccination. This chain uses TRBV29-1 with TRBJ2-5; D is perhaps TRBD1 (6 bases). CDR3 loop: CSGGRETQYF. Written as DNA, the CDR3 is TGCAGTGGGGGCAGGGAGACCCAGTACTTC.